This T cell receptor beta chain was identified during a study of shared clonotypes between healthy human individuals. Study summary: Plates per donor: three CD4 naive, three CD4 memory, two CD8 naive, one CD8 memory. Whole-study results and caveats: On the whole, naive subsets had larger estimated richness than memory subsets had.

TCRdb's copy holds only in-frame clones and misses some; the assay was immunoSEQ multiplex PCR. The sample holds some 360,000 clones, about 70% seen once. In regard to this clone: Its matching antigen is unknown. Other nucleotide sequences from this sample produce the same CDR3.

The sequenced sample was memory CD4+ T cells sorted from blood. Sample subset: CD45RA-negative fraction. This receptor was obtained from a man younger than 40 in good health.

For the CDR3, the DNA is TGTGCCAGCAGCTTGGGATCCGGAGGCTACAATGAGCAGTTCTTC. It translates to CASSLGSGGYNEQFF. The chain recombines TRBV7-9 with TRBJ2-1, with a weak D call TRBD2 (5 bases). The CDR3 has 15 residues. The germline V and J ends were trimmed by 3 bases and 3 bases, with 12 bases remaining between them. Per the germline V gene, CDR1 is SEHNR and CDR2 is FQNEAQ (reference sequence).